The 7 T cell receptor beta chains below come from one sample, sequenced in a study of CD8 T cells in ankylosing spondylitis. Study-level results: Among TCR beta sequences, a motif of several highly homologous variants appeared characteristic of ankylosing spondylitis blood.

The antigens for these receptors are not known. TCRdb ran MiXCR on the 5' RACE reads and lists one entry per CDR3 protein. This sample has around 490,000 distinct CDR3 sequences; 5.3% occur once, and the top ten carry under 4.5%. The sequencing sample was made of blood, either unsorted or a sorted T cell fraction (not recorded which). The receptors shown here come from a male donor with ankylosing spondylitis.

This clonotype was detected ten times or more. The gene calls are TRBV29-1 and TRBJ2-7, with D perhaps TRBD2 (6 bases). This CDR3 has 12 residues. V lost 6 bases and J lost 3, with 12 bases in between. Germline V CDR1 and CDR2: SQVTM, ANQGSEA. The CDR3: CSVGGRNYEQYF. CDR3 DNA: TGCAGCGTGGGAGGACGGAACTACGAGCAGTACTTC.

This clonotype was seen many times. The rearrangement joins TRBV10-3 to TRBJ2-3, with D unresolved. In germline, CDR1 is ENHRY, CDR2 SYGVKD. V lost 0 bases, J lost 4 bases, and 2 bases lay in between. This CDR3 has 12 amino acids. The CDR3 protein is CAISESADTQYF. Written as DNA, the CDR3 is TGTGCCATCAGTGAGTCTGCAGATACGCAGTATTTT.

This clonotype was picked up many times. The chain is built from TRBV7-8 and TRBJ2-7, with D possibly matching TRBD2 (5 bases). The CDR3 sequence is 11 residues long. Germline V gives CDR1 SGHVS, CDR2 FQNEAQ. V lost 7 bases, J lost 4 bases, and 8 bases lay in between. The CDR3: CASTSGYEQYF. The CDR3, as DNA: TGTGCCAGCACCAGCGGATACGAGCAGTACTTC.

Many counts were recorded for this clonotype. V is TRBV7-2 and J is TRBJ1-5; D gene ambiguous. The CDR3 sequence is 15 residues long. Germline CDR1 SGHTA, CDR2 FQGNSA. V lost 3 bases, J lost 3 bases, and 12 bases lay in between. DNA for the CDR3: TGTGCCAGCAGCTTCATGTCGAGGGTCAATCAGCCCCAGCATTTT. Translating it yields CASSFMSRVNQPQHF.

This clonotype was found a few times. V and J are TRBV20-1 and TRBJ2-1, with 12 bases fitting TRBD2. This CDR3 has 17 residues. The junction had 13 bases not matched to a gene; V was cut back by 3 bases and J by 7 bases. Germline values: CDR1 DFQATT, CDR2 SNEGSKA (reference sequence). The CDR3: CSARGASGRAVWNEQFF. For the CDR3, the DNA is TGCAGTGCTAGGGGGGCTAGCGGGAGGGCCGTTTGGAATGAGCAGTTCTTC.

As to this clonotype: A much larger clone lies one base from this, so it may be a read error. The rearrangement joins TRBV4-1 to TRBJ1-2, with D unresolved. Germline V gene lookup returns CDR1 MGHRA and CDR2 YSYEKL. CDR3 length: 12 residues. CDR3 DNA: TGCGCCAGCAGCGGGTCAGCCTATAGCTACACCTTC. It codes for CASSGSAYSYTF.

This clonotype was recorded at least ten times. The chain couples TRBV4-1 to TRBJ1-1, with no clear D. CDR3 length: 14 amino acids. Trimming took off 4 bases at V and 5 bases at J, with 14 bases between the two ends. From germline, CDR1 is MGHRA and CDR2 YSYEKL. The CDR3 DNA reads TGCGCCAGCAGCCCCGGACCGGGAGAGACTGAAGCTTTCTTT. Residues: CASSPGPGETEAFF.